The 23 T cell receptor beta chains below all came from one sample that was sequenced in a study of T cells after yellow fever vaccination. TCRdb recomputed calls from the 5' RACE reads with MiXCR, one row per CDR3 protein. The table records about 50,000 distinct CDR3 sequences, 6% to 8% of them present only once. The starting material was CD8+ T cells sorted from PBMCs, obtained roughly 14 days after the first yellow fever vaccination. Receptors originate from a man aged 18 to 30 who received the YFV17D yellow fever vaccine.

The rearrangement uses TRBV9 and TRBJ2-1; 7 bases match TRBD1. The CDR3 length is 15 residues. J lost 7 bases, V lost 4 bases, and 11 bases had no gene match. The germline V gene has CDR1 SGDLS and CDR2 YYNGEE. CDR3 region: CASSTTTGWRNEQFF. CDR3 coding DNA: TGTGCCAGCAGCACCACGACAGGGTGGCGTAATGAGCAGTTCTTC.

The chain has TRBV5-5 and TRBJ2-7; the D is unclear. CDR3 length equals 14 residues. Trimming removed 4 bases at V and 3 bases at J, with 14 bases between. Per the germline V gene, CDR1 is SGHKS and CDR2 is YYEKEE (reference sequence). Here the CDR3 reads CASSPGPLGYEQYF. The CDR3 coding sequence is TGTGCCAGCAGCCCCGGGCCACTCGGCTACGAGCAGTACTTC. Full variable domain (outside the CDR3, taken from reference TRBV5-5 and TRBJ2-7): DAGVTQSPTHLIKTRGQQVTLRCSPISGHKSVSWYQQVLGQGPQFIFQYYEKEERGRGNFPDRFSARQFPNYSSELNVNALLLGDSALYLCASSPGPLGYEQYFGPGTRLTVT.

There are many counts of this clonotype. This chain connects TRBV7-9 to TRBJ2-2; no clear D. Germline V gives CDR1 SEHNR, CDR2 FQNEAQ (reference sequence). Between the trimmed V and J ends, which lost 6 bases and 1 base, there was a span of 9 bases. The CDR3 totals 14 residues. In DNA form, the CDR3 reads TGTGCCAGCAGGCCCACTCGGAACACCGGGGAGCTGTTTTTT. Translating gives CASRPTRNTGELFF. The whole variable domain, filled in from reference TRBV7-9 and TRBJ2-2, reads DTGVSQNPRHKITKRGQNVTFRCDPISEHNRLYWYRQTLGQGPEFLTYFQNEAQLEKSRLLSDRFSAERPKGSFSTLEIQRTEQGDSAMYLCASRPTRNTGELFFGEGSRLTVL.

This chain links TRBV4-3 with TRBJ1-6; D not resolved. The ends were cut back, 2 bases at V and 7 bases at J, with 15 bases in the middle. The germline gives CDR1 LGHNA, CDR2 YSLEER. The CDR3 runs to 16 residues. CDR3 in DNA: TGCGCCAGCAGCCAAATTCATCGGGTTGGGAATTCACCCCTCCACTTT. It codes for CASSQIHRVGNSPLHF.

This chain uses TRBV6-1 with TRBJ1-3; 8 bases line up with TRBD1. CDR3 size: 17 residues. CDR1 and CDR2 from the germline V gene are MNHNS and SASEGT. The J segment lost 0 bases and the V segment lost 6 bases, leaving 10 bases of the junction unmatched. This chain's CDR3 is CASSDRGYIPSGNTIYF. CDR3 coding DNA: TGTGCCAGCAGCGACAGGGGTTACATCCCCTCTGGAAACACCATATATTTT.

This clonotype has ten or more counts. The V call is TRBV20-1, the J call TRBJ1-1, with a possible D match to TRBD1 (6 bases). V dropped 0 bases and J dropped 2 bases, with 13 bases sitting between them. The CDR3 covers 15 residues. Germline V gene lookup returns CDR1 DFQATT and CDR2 SNEGSKA (reference sequence). The CDR3 reads CSARDPLDRNTEAFF. In nucleotides, the CDR3 is TGCAGTGCTAGAGATCCCTTGGACAGAAACACTGAAGCTTTCTTT.

The sample holds many counts of this clonotype. The chain links TRBV20-1 to TRBJ2-5; a weak D match, TRBD1 (5 bases). CDR1 is DFQATT, CDR2 SNEGSKA, per germline (reference sequence). The CDR3 consists of 14 residues. With 6 bases removed from V and 5 bases from J, the gap between germline ends came to 19 bases. CDR3 DNA sequence: TGCAGTGCGACCCTTTGGGGCATAGAGGAGACCCAGTACTTC. Translated: CSATLWGIEETQYF.

Only a few counts were recorded for this clonotype. This chain connects TRBV6-4 to TRBJ2-7; tentative D call: TRBD2 (5 bases). CDR3 length equals 14 residues. Germline V lookup: CDR1 MRHNA, CDR2 SNTAGT. Deletions cut 3 bases from V and 3 bases from J, with 12 bases between. Written as DNA, the CDR3 is TGTGCCAGCAGTGAATCCCTTCGGGGCTACGAGCAGTACTTC. The encoded protein is CASSESLRGYEQYF.

This clonotype was seen many times. V gene TRBV7-9 combines with J gene TRBJ1-2, with 11 bases fitting TRBD1. The CDR3 totals 16 residues. Germline V CDR1 and CDR2: SEHNR, FQNEAQ (reference sequence). Unmatched junction bases numbered 7, after V lost 4 bases and J lost 3 bases. CDR3 in amino acids: CASSSQDRGPDYGYTF. For the CDR3, the DNA is TGTGCCAGCAGCTCTCAGGACAGGGGGCCGGACTATGGCTACACCTTC. The variable domain in full, with the rest retrieved from reference TRBV7-9 and TRBJ1-2, is DTGVSQNPRHKITKRGQNVTFRCDPISEHNRLYWYRQTLGQGPEFLTYFQNEAQLEKSRLLSDRFSAERPKGSFSTLEIQRTEQGDSAMYLCASSSQDRGPDYGYTFGSGTRLTVV.

This clonotype was found many times. The gene calls are TRBV6-5 and TRBJ1-5; D call uncertain. CDR3 length equals 17 residues. Germline V lookup: CDR1 MNHEY, CDR2 SVGAGI. V was trimmed by 0 bases and J by 2 bases, leaving 14 bases between them. CDR3 residues: CASSYSFPPGGNQPQHF. The CDR3 nucleotides read TGTGCCAGCAGTTACTCGTTCCCCCCTGGGGGCAATCAGCCCCAGCATTTT.

This clonotype was observed many times. This chain links TRBV10-2 with TRBJ1-5, with no clear D. CDR1 is WSHSY and CDR2 is SAAADI in the germline V gene. CDR3 length: 16 amino acids. Trimming stripped 2 bases from V and 0 bases from J, with 11 bases between. This CDR3 reads CASSENPGNSNQPQHF. The CDR3 region has the DNA TGCGCCAGCAGTGAGAATCCAGGAAATAGCAATCAGCCCCAGCATTTT.

V gene TRBV7-9 combines with J gene TRBJ1-1; D not resolved. This CDR3 comprises 13 residues. Germline lookup yields CDR1 SEHNR and CDR2 FQNEAQ (reference sequence). Trimming removed 5 bases at V and 6 bases at J, with 13 bases between. CDR3 sequence reads: CASSGTTGPEAFF. The CDR3 DNA sequence: TGTGCCAGCAGCGGAACCACGGGTCCTGAAGCTTTCTTT.

This clonotype was counted a few times. V and J are TRBV5-6 and TRBJ1-1; maybe TRBD1 (6 bases). The V gene lost 5 bases and the J gene lost 10 bases, with 21 bases spanning the gap. CDR1 SGHDT and CDR2 YYEEEE come from the germline V gene. There are 14 residues in the CDR3. Here the CDR3 reads CASRPGPEQGGAFF. The DNA of the CDR3 is TGTGCCAGCAGGCCCGGTCCTGAACAAGGGGGAGCTTTCTTT.

The chain joins TRBV11-1 to TRBJ2-7; tentatively, D is TRBD2 (6 bases). CDR1 is SGHAT, CDR2 FQDESV, per germline (reference sequence). The CDR3 covers 13 residues. V shed 5 bases and J shed 5 bases, with 13 bases lying between them. CDR3 nucleotides: TGTGCCAGCAGCCGGGGGTTTCGGGACGAGCAGTACTTC. Its protein is CASSRGFRDEQYF.

Remarks on this clonotype: A read error may explain this, as a much larger clone is one base away. The chain is built from TRBV5-4 and TRBJ2-1; tentatively, D is TRBD2 (6 bases). This CDR3 comprises 12 residues. The germline gives CDR1 SGHNT, CDR2 YYREEE (reference sequence). CDR3 in amino acids: CAGSPDYQEQFF. CDR3 in DNA: TGTGCCGGCAGTCCGGACTACCAAGAGCAGTTCTTC.

There are many counts of this clonotype. J is TRBJ2-7 and V is TRBV12-3 or TRBV12-4; the D is unclear. V was cut by 6 bases and J by 3 bases, with 18 bases left in between. CDR3 length: 15 amino acids. The DNA of the CDR3 is TGTGCCAGCAGCAACGAGAAGTTACCGGGCTACGAGCAGTACTTC. It specifies CASSNEKLPGYEQYF.

The table lists this clonotype with many counts. V usage is TRBV15 and J usage is TRBJ2-1; the D gene is possibly TRBD1 (6 bases). Germline-derived CDR1 and CDR2 are LNHNV and YYDKDF (reference sequence). The CDR3 totals 15 residues. Trimming removed 3 bases at V and 4 bases at J, with 13 bases between. The CDR3 DNA is TGTGCCACCAGCAGCGGACAGAGGAATTACAATGAGCAGTTCTTC. This gives the protein CATSSGQRNYNEQFF.

This clonotype came up many times. The V call is TRBV5-1, the J call TRBJ2-7; the match to TRBD1 covers 7 bases. The CDR3 length is 15 residues. Germline V lookup: CDR1 SGHRS, CDR2 YFSETQ. V lost 0 bases to trimming and J lost 3 bases; unmatched junction nucleotides: 6. The DNA for the CDR3 is TGCGCCAGCAGCTTGGAACCGGGACAGTTCTACGAGCAGTACGTC. Its protein product is CASSLEPGQFYEQYV.

This clonotype was observed at least ten times. The chain joins TRBV3-1 to TRBJ2-4; D tentatively reads TRBD1 or TRBD2 (5 bases each). The V gene lost 0 bases and the J gene lost 0 bases, with 18 bases spanning the gap. Germline lookup yields CDR1 LGHDT and CDR2 YNNKEL (reference sequence). The CDR3 covers 19 residues. The DNA for the CDR3 is TGTGCCAGCAGCCAAGAATTAACGGGGCAGGGCCTAGCCAAAAACATTCAGTACTTC. Residues: CASSQELTGQGLAKNIQYF.

This clonotype was observed many times. The gene calls are TRBV6-5 and TRBJ1-6; 7 positions match TRBD1. Losses at the gene ends were 2 bases for V and 7 bases for J; bases not matched to a gene: 5. This CDR3 is built from 15 residues. Germline CDR1 MNHEY, CDR2 SVGAGI. The CDR3 nucleotides are TGTGCCAGCAGTTACACCGACAGGGAGAATTCACCCCTCCACTTT. This translates into CASSYTDRENSPLHF.

This clonotype was seen many times. The chain couples TRBV7-9 to TRBJ2-2; no reliable D call. The germline CDR1 and CDR2 sequences are SEHNR and FQNEAQ (reference sequence). The CDR3 is 13 residues long. The V end was cut by 8 bases, the J end by 1 base, with 8 bases between. The CDR3 is CASRALNTGELFF. CDR3 sequence (DNA): TGTGCCAGCCGCGCGTTGAACACCGGGGAGCTGTTTTTT.

This clonotype was seen at least ten times. The V call is TRBV5-6, the J call TRBJ1-2, with 9 bases lining up with TRBD1. The ends lost 0 bases at V and 2 bases at J; junction bases unmatched: 5. The CDR3 contains 16 residues. Per the germline V gene, CDR1 is SGHDT and CDR2 is YYEEEE. As DNA, the CDR3 is TGTGCCAGCAGCTTGGAATGGACAGGGGTGAACTATGGCTACACCTTC. Translation: CASSLEWTGVNYGYTF.

This clonotype was counted many times. This chain uses TRBV19 with TRBJ1-5, with TRBD1 as a possible D gene (5 bases). CDR1 LNHDA and CDR2 SQIVND come from the germline V gene (reference sequence). Trimming stripped 5 bases from V and 0 bases from J, with 14 bases between. CDR3 length: 16 residues. This CDR3 is CASSALGGDSNQPQHF. The CDR3 nucleotides read TGTGCCAGTAGTGCCCTTGGGGGGGATAGCAATCAGCCCCAGCATTTT.